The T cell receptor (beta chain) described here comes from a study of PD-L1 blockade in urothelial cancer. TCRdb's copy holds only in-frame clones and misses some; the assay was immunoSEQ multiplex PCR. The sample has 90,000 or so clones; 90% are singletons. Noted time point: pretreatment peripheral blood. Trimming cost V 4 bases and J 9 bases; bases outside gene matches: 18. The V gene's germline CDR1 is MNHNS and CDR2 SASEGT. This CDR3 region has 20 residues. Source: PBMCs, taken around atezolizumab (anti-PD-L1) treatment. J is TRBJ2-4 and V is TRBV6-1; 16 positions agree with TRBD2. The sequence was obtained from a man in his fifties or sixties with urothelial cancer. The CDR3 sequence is CASSARLGTSGGAFVVIQYF. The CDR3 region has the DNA TGTGCCAGCAGTGCCCGCCTCGGGACTAGCGGGGGGGCTTTCGTTGTCATTCAGTACTTC.